These 9 T cell receptor beta chains were all obtained from the same sample, sequenced in a study of cytomegalovirus exposure and HLA in healthy donors. The PCR made use of 60 Vbeta and 13 Jbeta primers. Profiled with immunoSEQ multiplex PCR; TCRdb holds only in-frame clones, not every one. This sample yields about 200,000 clones, of which 80% to 85% are seen a single time; about 1.7% belongs to the top ten. The sequenced sample consisted of PBMCs. Source of these receptors: a woman under 30 in good health and CMV-seronegative.

The V gene is TRBV4-1, the J gene TRBJ1-2; 9 bases map to TRBD1. There are 15 residues in the CDR3. J gave up 5 bases and V 3 bases, and 7 bases lay outside the gene matches. Germline-derived CDR1 and CDR2 are MGHRA and YSYEKL. The CDR3 sequence: CASSHQQGAGYGYTF. CDR3 DNA: TGCGCCAGCAGCCACCAACAGGGGGCAGGGTATGGCTACACCTTC.

This rearrangement joins TRBV19 to TRBJ1-2; D is perhaps TRBD1 (5 bases). The V end was cut by 5 bases, the J end by 3 bases, with 16 bases between. The CDR3 contains 15 residues. Germline loops: CDR1 LNHDA, CDR2 SQIVND (reference sequence). CDR3 nucleotides: TGTGCCAGTAGTTCAACCGGGGACTACTACTATGGCTACACCTTC. It encodes CASSSTGDYYYGYTF.

The chain is built from TRBV19 and TRBJ1-2, with a weak D call TRBD1 (5 bases). V gave up 1 base and J gave up 3 bases, with 15 bases separating them. CDR1 and CDR2 from the germline V gene are LNHDA and SQIVND (reference sequence). The CDR3 length is 16 residues. The CDR3 coding sequence is TGTGCCAGTAGTATAGCACGGTCAGGGTTGGACTATGGCTACACCTTC. Its protein product is CASSIARSGLDYGYTF.

The V gene is TRBV10-3, the J gene TRBJ1-5; the D gene is possibly TRBD1 (5 bases). The CDR3 has 15 residues. Trimming stripped 0 bases from V and 6 bases from J, with 12 bases between. Germline values: CDR1 ENHRY, CDR2 SYGVKD. Here the CDR3 DNA reads TGTGCCATCAGTGAGTCCGGCGGGACCGCTCAGCCCCAGCATTTT. Its translation is CAISESGGTAQPQHF.

V and J are TRBV7-2 and TRBJ2-1; the match to TRBD2 covers 15 bases. The V segment lost 0 bases and the J segment 7 bases; nucleotides outside the gene matches: 4. The V gene's germline CDR1 is SGHTA and CDR2 FQGNSA. The CDR3 spans 17 residues. CDR3 protein: CASSLAGTSGRTNEQFF. The CDR3 DNA is TGTGCCAGCAGCTTAGCGGGGACTAGCGGGAGGACGAATGAGCAGTTCTTC.

The chain employs TRBV5-5 and TRBJ2-1; D is unclear. This CDR3 comprises 13 residues. From germline, CDR1 is SGHKS and CDR2 YYEKEE (reference sequence). Trimming cost V 5 bases and J 8 bases, with 14 bases left between them. CDR3 sequence: CASRRLSGDEQFF. In DNA form, the CDR3 reads TGTGCCAGCAGGCGGCTCTCGGGTGATGAGCAGTTCTTC.

CDR3 residues: CASSSTSNEQFF. The CDR3 region has the DNA TGCGCCAGCAGCTCAACTAGCAATGAGCAGTTCTTC. This chain connects TRBV5-1 to TRBJ2-1; perhaps TRBD2 as D (5 bases). The CDR3 has 12 residues. V was clipped by 3 bases and J by 6 bases, with 7 bases between them. Germline loops: CDR1 SGHRS, CDR2 YFSETQ.

The rearrangement uses TRBV27 and TRBJ2-7, with D possibly being TRBD2 (5 bases). Germline V lookup: CDR1 MNHEY, CDR2 SMNVEV (reference sequence). Trimming left V 10 bases short and J 4 bases short, with 17 bases between. The CDR3 length is 13 residues. This CDR3 reads CATGVARAYEQYF. CDR3 nucleotide sequence: TGTGCCACCGGGGTCGCAAGAGCGTACGAGCAGTACTTC.

This chain uses TRBV7-2 with TRBJ1-6; D is ambiguous. Germline lookup yields CDR1 SGHTA and CDR2 FQGNSA. Trimming took off 1 base at V and 9 bases at J, with 16 bases between the two ends. The CDR3 totals 16 residues. The CDR3 reads CASSLDPGTGGSPLHF. In nucleotides, the CDR3 is TGTGCCAGCAGCTTAGATCCCGGCACTGGAGGTTCACCCCTCCACTTT.